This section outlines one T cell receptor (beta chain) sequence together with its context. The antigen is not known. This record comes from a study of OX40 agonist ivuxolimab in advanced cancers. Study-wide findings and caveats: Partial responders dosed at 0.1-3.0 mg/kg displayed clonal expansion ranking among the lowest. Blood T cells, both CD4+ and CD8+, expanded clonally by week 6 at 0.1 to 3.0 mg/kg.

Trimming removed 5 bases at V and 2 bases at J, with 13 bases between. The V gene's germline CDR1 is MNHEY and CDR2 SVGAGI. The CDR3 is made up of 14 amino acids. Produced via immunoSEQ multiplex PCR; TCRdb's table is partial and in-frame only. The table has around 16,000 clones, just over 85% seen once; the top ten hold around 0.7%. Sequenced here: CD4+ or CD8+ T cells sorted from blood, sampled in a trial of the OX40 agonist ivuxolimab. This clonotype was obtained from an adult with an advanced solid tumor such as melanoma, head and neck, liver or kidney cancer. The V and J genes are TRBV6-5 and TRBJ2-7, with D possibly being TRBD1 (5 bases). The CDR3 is CASSDYDRPYEQYF. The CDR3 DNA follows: TGTGCCAGCAGTGATTACGACAGACCCTACGAGCAGTACTTC.